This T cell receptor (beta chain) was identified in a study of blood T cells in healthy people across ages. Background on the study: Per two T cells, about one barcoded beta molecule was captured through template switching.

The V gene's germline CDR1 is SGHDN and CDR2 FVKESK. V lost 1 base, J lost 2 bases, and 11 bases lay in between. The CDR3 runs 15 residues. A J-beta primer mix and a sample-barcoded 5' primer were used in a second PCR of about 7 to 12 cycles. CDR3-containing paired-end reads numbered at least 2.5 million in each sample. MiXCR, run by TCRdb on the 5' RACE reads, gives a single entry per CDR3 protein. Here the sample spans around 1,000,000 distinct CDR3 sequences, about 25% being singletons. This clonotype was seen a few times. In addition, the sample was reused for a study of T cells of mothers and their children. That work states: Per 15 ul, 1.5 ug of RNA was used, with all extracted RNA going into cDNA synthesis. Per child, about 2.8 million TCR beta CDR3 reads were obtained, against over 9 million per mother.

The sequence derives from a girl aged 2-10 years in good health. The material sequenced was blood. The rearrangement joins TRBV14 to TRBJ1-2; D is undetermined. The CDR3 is CASSQVAGMNYGYTF. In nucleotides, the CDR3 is TGTGCCAGCAGCCAAGTTGCGGGGATGAACTATGGCTACACCTTC.